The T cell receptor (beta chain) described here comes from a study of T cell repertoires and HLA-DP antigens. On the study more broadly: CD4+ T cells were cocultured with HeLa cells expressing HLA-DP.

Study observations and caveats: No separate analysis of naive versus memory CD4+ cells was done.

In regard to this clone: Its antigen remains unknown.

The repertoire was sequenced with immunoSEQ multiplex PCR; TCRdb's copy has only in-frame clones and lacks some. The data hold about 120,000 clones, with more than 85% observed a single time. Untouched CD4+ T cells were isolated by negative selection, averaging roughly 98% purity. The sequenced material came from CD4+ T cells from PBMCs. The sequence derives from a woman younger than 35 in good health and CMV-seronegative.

The CDR3 loop reads CASRASGRGKNIQYF. As DNA, the CDR3 is TGTGCCAGTAGGGCTAGCGGGAGAGGGAAAAACATTCAGTACTTC. The chain has TRBV19 and TRBJ2-4, with TRBD2 matching over 10 bases. The germline gives CDR1 LNHDA, CDR2 SQIVND (reference sequence). Trimming at V came to 6 bases and at J to 4 bases, leaving 6 bases not matched to a gene. The CDR3 sequence is 15 residues long. Variable domain in full (rest from reference TRBV19 and TRBJ2-4): DGGITQSPKYLFRKEGQNVTLSCEQNLNHDAMYWYRQDPGQGLRLIYYSQIVNDFQKGDIAEGYSVSREKKESFPLTVTSAQKNPTAFYLCASRASGRGKNIQYFGAGTRLSVL.